This TCR beta chain stems from a study of beta chain features in type 1 diabetes. Study-wide points: Reduced insertions and increased deletions marked VDJ junctions in type 1 diabetes patients. Shorter TCRB CDR3s, moderately but significantly so, were found in Type 1 diabetes patients in all four CD4+ subsets.

CDR1 and CDR2 from the germline V gene are LNHDA and SQIVND (reference sequence). This CDR3 is built from 13 residues. The V segment lost 4 bases and the J segment 8 bases; nucleotides outside the gene matches: 3. As regards this clone: The antigen is not known.

cDNA synthesis used the whole RNA isolate, giving expressed TCRB sequences. Measured with immunoSEQ multiplex PCR; TCRdb has only the in-frame clones, and not every one. The table has tens of thousands of clones, 55% to 75% seen once. The specimen was stem cell memory CD4+ T cells from blood. This clonotype was obtained from a woman in her twenties or thirties with type 1 diabetes. V and J are TRBV19 and TRBJ1-4; 8 nucleotides match TRBD1. CDR3 sequence: CASSRTGREKLFF. The CDR3 DNA reads as TGTGCCAGTAGTAGGACAGGGCGGGAAAAACTGTTTTTT. The full variable domain, its missing parts supplied by reference TRBV19 and TRBJ1-4, is DGGITQSPKYLFRKEGQNVTLSCEQNLNHDAMYWYRQDPGQGLRLIYYSQIVNDFQKGDIAEGYSVSREKKESFPLTVTSAQKNPTAFYLCASSRTGREKLFFGSGTQLSVL.